The next 31 T cell receptor beta chains were all read from a single sample in a study of cytomegalovirus exposure and HLA in healthy donors. Use of 60 Vbeta and 13 Jbeta primers characterized the PCR. TCRdb's copy holds only in-frame clones and misses some; the assay was immunoSEQ multiplex PCR. This sample has 130,000 to 150,000 clones, with around four fifths found just once. Sequencing was carried out using PBMCs. These receptors were obtained from a woman aged 55-75 years in good health and CMV-seropositive.

The CDR3 region is CASRGRRGEKLFF. The CDR3 DNA reads TGTGCCAGCAGGGGCCGGCGGGGTGAAAAACTGTTTTTT. The rearrangement uses TRBV6-5 and TRBJ1-4; D is ambiguous. Germline V CDR1 and CDR2: MNHEY, SVGAGI. Trimming cost V 6 bases and J 7 bases, with 12 bases left between them. The CDR3 extends over 13 amino acids.

The J gene is TRBJ2-3, the V gene TRBV27, with D possibly TRBD2 on 6 matching bases. The V gene lost 5 bases and the J gene lost 1 base, with 13 bases spanning the gap. Germline V lookup: CDR1 MNHEY, CDR2 SMNVEV (reference sequence). This CDR3 is built from 15 residues. CDR3 DNA: TGTGCCAGCAGTGGCTTTTGGAGGGGCACAGATACGCAGTATTTT. It encodes CASSGFWRGTDTQYF.

This chain uses TRBV6-5 with TRBJ1-3; no definite D call. The CDR3 is 15 amino acids. CDR1 is MNHEY and CDR2 is SVGAGI in the germline V gene. The V end was cut by 7 bases, the J end by 0 bases, with 13 bases between. CDR3 nucleotides: TGTGCCAGCAAGCCGGGAGCTAGCTCTGGAAACACCATATATTTT. Translating gives CASKPGASSGNTIYF.

The chain combines TRBV6-1 with TRBJ2-7; 12 nucleotides line up with TRBD1. The V gene end was trimmed by 5 bases and the J gene end by 5 bases; junction bases not matched to a gene: 4. Germline V gene lookup returns CDR1 MNHNS and CDR2 SASEGT. This CDR3 has 14 amino acids. The CDR3 DNA reads as TGTGCCAGCAGTTCGGGACAGGGGGCCGACGAGCAGTACTTC. This translates into CASSSGQGADEQYF.

The count of this clone is one. The chain links TRBV6-5 to TRBJ2-5; D is perhaps TRBD2 (6 bases). The length of the CDR3 is 16 residues. V was clipped by 3 bases and J by 4 bases, with 18 bases between them. Germline V lookup: CDR1 MNHEY, CDR2 SVGAGI. The CDR3 loop reads CASSYEIGGIPETQYF. The DNA of the CDR3 is TGTGCCAGCAGTTATGAGATCGGGGGAATCCCAGAGACCCAGTACTTC.

The chain links TRBV6-6 to TRBJ2-3, with 10 positions matching TRBD2. The CDR3 runs to 16 residues. CDR1 and CDR2 from the germline V gene are MNHNY and SVGAGI (reference sequence). V lost 9 bases and J lost 1; bases outside the gene matches: 10. CDR3 residues: CASGSSGRGGTDTQYF. The DNA for the CDR3 is TGTGCCAGTGGATCGAGCGGGAGGGGGGGCACAGATACGCAGTATTTT.

A few counts support this clone. V usage is TRBV30 and J usage is TRBJ2-5, with D possibly matching TRBD2 (5 bases). The CDR3 is 14 residues long. CDR1 is GTSNPN, CDR2 SVGIG, per germline (reference sequence). The V and J ends lost 2 bases and 4 bases respectively, with 14 bases between them. CDR3 loop: CAWSKVGRGETQYF. For the CDR3, the DNA is TGTGCCTGGAGTAAAGTAGGCCGGGGAGAGACCCAGTACTTC.

This chain uses TRBV5-1 with TRBJ1-1; D may be TRBD1 (5 bases). V shed 0 bases and J shed 7 bases, with 16 bases lying between them. Per the germline V gene, CDR1 is SGHRS and CDR2 is YFSETQ. The CDR3 consists of 15 residues. CDR3 bases: TGCGCCAGCAGCTTGGCCGGCAGGGCCGAGGATGAAGCTTTCTTT. This encodes CASSLAGRAEDEAFF.

The chain employs TRBV28 and TRBJ1-2, with 9 bases that match TRBD1. Looked up from germline, CDR1 is MDHEN and CDR2 is SYDVKM. V lost 2 bases, J lost 4 bases, and 5 bases stayed unmatched. The CDR3 has 15 amino acids. The CDR3 protein is CASSLVDRGSYGYTF. The CDR3 DNA sequence: TGTGCCAGCAGTTTAGTGGACAGGGGATCCTATGGCTACACCTTC.

The CDR3 here is CASGTALNTEAFF. The CDR3 nucleotides are TGTGCCAGCGGGACAGCCTTGAACACTGAAGCTTTCTTT. The V gene is TRBV19, the J gene TRBJ1-1; 7 bases fit TRBD1. V was pared by 9 bases and J by 0 bases, with 4 bases of the junction left unmatched. The CDR3 loop spans 13 amino acids. The V gene's germline CDR1 is LNHDA and CDR2 SQIVND (reference sequence).

There are a few counts of this clone. This chain connects TRBV9 to TRBJ1-3, with TRBD1 as a possible D gene (5 bases). Trimming removed 0 bases from V and 9 bases from J, with 13 bases in between. Germline assignment: CDR1 SGDLS and CDR2 YYNGEE. This CDR3 comprises 14 residues. CDR3 sequence reads: CASSVEGLGSTIYF. As DNA, the CDR3 is TGTGCCAGCAGCGTAGAGGGACTGGGGAGCACCATATATTTT.

The chain combines TRBV2 with TRBJ2-5, with 8 nucleotides matching TRBD1. Unmatched junction bases numbered 4, after V lost 3 bases and J lost 4 bases. Germline V lookup: CDR1 SNHLY, CDR2 FYNNEI. This CDR3 has 14 amino acids. The CDR3 here is CASSEVQGVETQYF. The DNA for the CDR3 is TGTGCCAGCAGTGAGGTACAGGGGGTAGAGACCCAGTACTTC. Using reference TRBV2 and TRBJ2-5 for the parts outside the CDR3, the full variable domain is EPEVTQTPSHQVTQMGQEVILRCVPISNHLYFYWYRQILGQKVEFLVSFYNNEISEKSEIFDDQFSVERPDGSNFTLKIRSTKLEDSAMYFCASSEVQGVETQYFGPGTRLLVL.

This chain uses TRBV10-3 with TRBJ2-7, with D unclear. CDR1 and CDR2 (germline): ENHRY, SYGVKD. Trimming took 8 bases from V and 4 from J, leaving 3 bases between them. The CDR3 is 9 amino acids. The CDR3: CAIPYEQYF. DNA for the CDR3: TGTGCCATCCCGTACGAGCAGTACTTC.

Details on this clone: This sample includes further DNA sequences coding for the same CDR3. This chain joins TRBV7-2 and TRBJ2-3; D unclear. The CDR3 is 15 amino acids. Trimming shortened V by 3 bases and J by 2 bases, and 12 bases separated the two germline ends. Germline V CDR1 and CDR2: SGHTA, FQGNSA. The CDR3 is CASSFPAGSTDTQYF. The CDR3 nucleotides read TGTGCCAGCAGCTTCCCGGCAGGTTCCACAGATACGCAGTATTTT.

The chain links TRBV30 to TRBJ1-1; D is uncertain. The CDR3 spans 11 residues. Trimming left V 3 bases short and J 3 bases short, with 5 bases between. Germline CDR1 reads GTSNPN; CDR2 reads SVGIG (reference sequence). CDR3 nucleotide sequence: TGTGCCTGGAGAGCCTACACTGAAGCTTTCTTT. Encoded protein: CAWRAYTEAFF. Full variable domain (outside the CDR3, taken from reference TRBV30 and TRBJ1-1): SQTIHQWPATLVQPVGSPLSLECTVEGTSNPNLYWYRQAAGRGLQLLFYSVGIGQISSEVPQNLSASRPQDRQFILSSKKLLLSDSGFYLCAWRAYTEAFFGQGTRLTVV.

The V call is TRBV4-2, the J call TRBJ2-7; tentatively, D is TRBD2 (7 bases). Looked up from germline, CDR1 is LGHNA and CDR2 is YNFKEQ. The CDR3 is 15 amino acids. The V end lost 4 bases, the J end lost 3 bases, and 16 bases lay between the germline ends. The CDR3 region has the DNA TGTGCCAGCAGCCTATCAGCGGGACAATACTACGAGCAGTACTTC. Its translation: CASSLSAGQYYEQYF.

The chain carries TRBV5-4 and TRBJ1-1; D may be TRBD1 (6 bases). The germline gives CDR1 SGHNT, CDR2 YYREEE (reference sequence). With 3 bases removed from V and 1 base from J, the gap between germline ends came to 19 bases. The CDR3 length is 17 residues. The CDR3 loop reads CASSSLTGTRGNTEAFF. The CDR3, as DNA: TGTGCCAGCAGCTCATTGACCGGGACCAGGGGGAACACTGAAGCTTTCTTT.

In this sample, this clone turned up a few times. The chain uses TRBV5-3 and TRBJ2-3; possibly TRBD2 for D (6 bases). TRBV5-3 is an ORF, and what it does is uncertain. The length of the CDR3 is 16 residues. V lost 1 base and J lost 0, with 12 bases in between. The DNA for the CDR3 is TGTGCCAGAAGCTTGAGGTTAGCGGTTAGCACAGATACGCAGTATTTT. Its protein product is CARSLRLAVSTDTQYF.

As regards this clone: This same CDR3 is encoded by further DNA sequences in the sample. Here the CDR3 reads CASSQDPGAGQPQHF. DNA for the CDR3: TGTGCCAGCAGCCAAGATCCAGGGGCAGGTCAGCCCCAGCATTTT. The chain uses TRBV4-2 and TRBJ1-5; TRBD1 is a possible D gene (6 bases). Germline V gene lookup returns CDR1 LGHNA and CDR2 YNFKEQ. The length of the CDR3 is 15 residues. Trimming took 0 bases from V and 6 from J, leaving 12 bases between them.

The chain couples TRBV7-2 to TRBJ1-4; weak D call: TRBD1 (6 bases). The length of the CDR3 is 13 residues. CDR1 is SGHTA, CDR2 FQGNSA, per germline. V lost 3 bases and J 8 bases, leaving 10 bases between the germline ends. Here the CDR3 DNA reads TGTGCCAGCAGCTTGGGGGGGGGCGAAAAACTGTTTTTT. It specifies CASSLGGGEKLFF.

This chain links TRBV27 with TRBJ2-1; D not certain. Trimming removed 2 bases at V and 3 bases at J, with 14 bases between. This CDR3 is 16 amino acids long. Germline V gene lookup returns CDR1 MNHEY and CDR2 SMNVEV (reference sequence). CDR3 in DNA: TGTGCCAGCAGTTTACGGAGCCGTGAGAACTACAATGAGCAGTTCTTC. Encoded protein: CASSLRSRENYNEQFF.

This rearrangement joins TRBV15 to TRBJ2-1; D possibly corresponds to TRBD1 (6 bases). V was pared by 0 bases and J by 6 bases, with 15 bases between. Per the germline V gene, CDR1 is LNHNV and CDR2 is YYDKDF (reference sequence). The CDR3 covers 16 residues. CDR3 nucleotides: TGTGCCACCAGCAGAGATCCTCTAAACAGGGTCAATGAGCAGTTCTTC. Its translation: CATSRDPLNRVNEQFF.

The V call is TRBV4-1, the J call TRBJ2-5; 11 bases match TRBD2. Per the germline V gene, CDR1 is MGHRA and CDR2 is YSYEKL. V shed 4 bases and J 1 base; nucleotides not matched to a gene: 2. The CDR3 length is 15 residues. CDR3 DNA: TGCGCCAGCAGCCCCGGGACTAGCGGCCAAGAGACCCAGTACTTC. It translates to CASSPGTSGQETQYF.

This clone occurred once. The chain uses TRBV19 and TRBJ2-1, with 7 bases fitting TRBD1. There are 14 residues in the CDR3. The V gene end was trimmed by 7 bases and the J gene end by 5 bases; junction bases not matched to a gene: 8. Germline values: CDR1 LNHDA, CDR2 SQIVND (reference sequence). The CDR3 region has the DNA TGTGCCAGTACAAGCCTGGGACAGAACAATGAGCAGTTCTTC. It encodes CASTSLGQNNEQFF.

The genes are TRBV27 and TRBJ2-2, with 7 bases lining up with TRBD1. CDR1 and CDR2 from the germline V gene are MNHEY and SMNVEV (reference sequence). This CDR3 region has 14 residues. The trim removed 5 bases at V and 4 bases at J, leaving 4 bases unmatched. CDR3 in DNA: TGTGCCAGCAGTCCCGCAGGGGGCACCGGGGAGCTGTTTTTT. Protein product: CASSPAGGTGELFF.

This chain connects TRBV7-2 to TRBJ2-7; D is unclear. The V end was cut by 1 base, the J end by 2 bases, with 12 bases between. The CDR3 consists of 15 residues. CDR1 is SGHTA, CDR2 FQGNSA, per germline. The CDR3 loop is CASSLVRSWPYEQYF. The DNA of the CDR3 is TGTGCCAGCAGCTTAGTCCGCAGTTGGCCCTACGAGCAGTACTTC.

The chain is built from TRBV11-2 and TRBJ2-7; weak D call: TRBD2 (6 bases). V gave up 1 base and J gave up 5 bases, with 15 bases separating them. CDR1 is SGHAT, CDR2 FQNNGV, per germline. The CDR3 totals 15 residues. CDR3 sequence (DNA): TGTGCCAGCAGCTTAGCCCTAGCGAATCGGGACGAGCAGTACTTC. This encodes CASSLALANRDEQYF.

The chain employs TRBV5-1 and TRBJ2-5; no firm D call. The end of the DNA is better explained by TRBJ2-7, so the J call may be wrong. The CDR3 sequence is 12 residues long. Germline V gives CDR1 SGHRS, CDR2 YFSETQ. The CDR3 here is CASTPDFYEQYF. CDR3 DNA sequence: TGCGCCAGCACACCCGACTTCTACGAGCAGTACTTC.

The V call is TRBV29-1, the J call TRBJ2-5; possibly TRBD2 for D (6 bases). Germline assignment: CDR1 SQVTM and CDR2 ANQGSEA. The CDR3 runs 14 residues. Deletions cut 7 bases from V and 0 bases from J, with 15 bases between. The CDR3 nucleotides read TGCAGCGGCGGGGCCCCGAACGACCAAGAGACCCAGTACTTC. Protein product: CSGGAPNDQETQYF.

The chain couples TRBV5-4 to TRBJ2-5, with D perhaps matching TRBD2 (6 bases). This CDR3 contains 14 residues. CDR1 is SGHNT and CDR2 is YYREEE in the germline V gene (reference sequence). Trimming cost V 2 bases and J 1 base, with 9 bases left between them. Written as DNA, the CDR3 is TGTGCCAGCAGCTTAGGAGGGGTCCAAGAGACCCAGTACTTC. The encoded protein is CASSLGGVQETQYF. Complete variable domain (other parts from reference TRBV5-4 and TRBJ2-5): ETGVTQSPTHLIKTRGQQVTLRCSSQSGHNTVSWYQQALGQGPQFIFQYYREEENGRGNFPPRFSGLQFPNYSSELNVNALELDDSALYLCASSLGGVQETQYFGPGTRLLVL.

This clone was recorded a few times. V usage is TRBV5-1 and J usage is TRBJ2-5; D is perhaps TRBD2 (7 bases). The V gene's germline CDR1 is SGHRS and CDR2 YFSETQ. This CDR3 has 16 amino acids. Between the trimmed V and J ends, which lost 4 bases and 5 bases, there was a span of 21 bases. CDR3 amino acids: CASSSYPRGQDETQYF. As DNA, the CDR3 is TGCGCCAGCAGCAGCTACCCGCGGGGGCAAGACGAGACCCAGTACTTC.